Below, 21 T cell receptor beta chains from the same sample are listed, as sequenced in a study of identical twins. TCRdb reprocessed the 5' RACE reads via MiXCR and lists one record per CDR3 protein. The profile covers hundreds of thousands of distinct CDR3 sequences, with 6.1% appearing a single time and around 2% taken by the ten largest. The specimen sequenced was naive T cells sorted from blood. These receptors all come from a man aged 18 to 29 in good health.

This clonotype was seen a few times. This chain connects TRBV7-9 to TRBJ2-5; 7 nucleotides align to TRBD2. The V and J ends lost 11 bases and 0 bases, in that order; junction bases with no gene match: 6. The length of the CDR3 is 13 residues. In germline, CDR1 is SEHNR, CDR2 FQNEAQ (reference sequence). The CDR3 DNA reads TGTGCCCAATCCGGGGGGAACCAAGAGACCCAGTACTTC. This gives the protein CAQSGGNQETQYF. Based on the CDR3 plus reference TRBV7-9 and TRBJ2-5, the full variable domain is DTGVSQNPRHKITKRGQNVTFRCDPISEHNRLYWYRQTLGQGPEFLTYFQNEAQLEKSRLLSDRFSAERPKGSFSTLEIQRTEQGDSAMYLCAQSGGNQETQYFGPGTRLLVL.

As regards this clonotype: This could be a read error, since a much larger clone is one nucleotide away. CDR3 nucleotides: TGTGCCAGCAGTGTAGAGGGGACGGACAATGAGCAGTTCTTC. Amino acids: CASSVEGTDNEQFF. The gene calls are TRBV2 and TRBJ2-1; D may correspond to TRBD1 or TRBD2 (5 bases each). V was pared by 4 bases and J by 5 bases, with 12 bases between. The CDR3 totals 14 residues. Germline values: CDR1 SNHLY, CDR2 FYNNEI.

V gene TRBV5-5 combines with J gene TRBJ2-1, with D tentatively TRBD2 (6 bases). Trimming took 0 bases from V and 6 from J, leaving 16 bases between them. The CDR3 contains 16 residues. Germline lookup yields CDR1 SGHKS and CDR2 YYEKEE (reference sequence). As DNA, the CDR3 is TGTGCCAGCAGCTTGGCCCCGGGACTCCCCGGCAATGAGCAGTTCTTC. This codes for CASSLAPGLPGNEQFF.

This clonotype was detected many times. The CDR3 sequence is CATSDFTSGIYNEQFF. The CDR3 DNA reads TGTGCCACCAGTGATTTCACGAGCGGCATCTACAATGAGCAGTTCTTC. The genes are TRBV24-1 and TRBJ2-1; a weak D match, TRBD2 (5 bases). Germline V lookup: CDR1 KGHDR, CDR2 SFDVKD. This CDR3 comprises 16 residues. The germline V and J ends were trimmed by 1 base and 3 bases, with 12 bases remaining between them.

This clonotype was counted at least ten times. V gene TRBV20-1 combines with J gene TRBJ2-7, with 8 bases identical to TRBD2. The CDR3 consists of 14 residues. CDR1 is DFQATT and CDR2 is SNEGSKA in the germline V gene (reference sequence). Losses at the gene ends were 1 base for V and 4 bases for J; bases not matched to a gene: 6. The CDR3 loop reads CSARAGGLGYEQYF. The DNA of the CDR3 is TGCAGTGCTAGAGCGGGGGGACTAGGGTACGAGCAGTACTTC.

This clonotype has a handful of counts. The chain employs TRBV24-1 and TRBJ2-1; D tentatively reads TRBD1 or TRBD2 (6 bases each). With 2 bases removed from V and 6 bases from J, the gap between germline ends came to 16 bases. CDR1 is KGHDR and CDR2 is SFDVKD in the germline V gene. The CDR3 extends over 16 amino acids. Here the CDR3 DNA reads TGTGCCACCAGTGATTCGCGGGAACAGGGCGGCAATGAGCAGTTCTTC. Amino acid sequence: CATSDSREQGGNEQFF.

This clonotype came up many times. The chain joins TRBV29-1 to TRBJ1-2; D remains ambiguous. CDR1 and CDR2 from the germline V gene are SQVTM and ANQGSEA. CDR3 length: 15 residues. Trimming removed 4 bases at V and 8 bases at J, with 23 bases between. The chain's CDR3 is CSVVGSPVEGGGYTF. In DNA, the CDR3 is TGCAGCGTTGTTGGGTCCCCTGTTGAGGGCGGCGGCTACACCTTC.

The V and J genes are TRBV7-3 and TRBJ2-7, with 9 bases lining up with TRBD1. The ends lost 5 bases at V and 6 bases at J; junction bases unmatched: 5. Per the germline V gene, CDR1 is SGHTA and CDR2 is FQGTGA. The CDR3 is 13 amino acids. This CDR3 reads CASSLSDRGEQYF. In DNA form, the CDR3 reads TGTGCCAGCAGCCTCTCGGACAGGGGCGAGCAGTACTTC.

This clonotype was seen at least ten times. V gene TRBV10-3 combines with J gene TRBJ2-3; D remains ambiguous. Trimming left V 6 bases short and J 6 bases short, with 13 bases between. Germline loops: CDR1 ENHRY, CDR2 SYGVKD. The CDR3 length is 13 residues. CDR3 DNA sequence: TGTGCCATCAGGTCCGGGTCCGGGGATACGCAGTATTTT. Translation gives CAIRSGSGDTQYF.

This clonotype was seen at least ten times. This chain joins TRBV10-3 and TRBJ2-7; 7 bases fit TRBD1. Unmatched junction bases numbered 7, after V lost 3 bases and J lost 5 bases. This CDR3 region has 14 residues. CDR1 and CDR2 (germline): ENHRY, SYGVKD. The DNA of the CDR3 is TGTGCCATCAGTGAAGCACAGGGGTCCCACGAGCAGTACTTC. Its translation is CAISEAQGSHEQYF.

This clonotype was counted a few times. This CDR3 is CASSPGPRQGGNTIYF. The CDR3 coding sequence is TGCGCCAGCAGCCCTGGACCGAGACAGGGGGGAAACACCATATATTTT. The chain is built from TRBV4-1 and TRBJ1-3; 8 bases line up with TRBD1. V lost 4 bases, J lost 4 bases, and 9 bases stayed unmatched. The CDR3 length is 16 residues. Germline CDR1 is MGHRA and CDR2 is YSYEKL.

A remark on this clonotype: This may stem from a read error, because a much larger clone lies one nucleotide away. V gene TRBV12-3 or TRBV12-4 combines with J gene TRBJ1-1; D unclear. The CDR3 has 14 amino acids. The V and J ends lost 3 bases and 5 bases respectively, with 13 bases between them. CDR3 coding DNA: TGTGCCAGCAGTTTGATAGGGTACCTTACTGAAGCTTTCTTT. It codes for CASSLIGYLTEAFF.

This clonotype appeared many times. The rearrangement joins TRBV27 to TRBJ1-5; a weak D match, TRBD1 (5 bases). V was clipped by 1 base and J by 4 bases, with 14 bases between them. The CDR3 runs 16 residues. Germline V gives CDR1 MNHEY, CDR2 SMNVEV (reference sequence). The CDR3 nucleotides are TGTGCCAGCAGTTTATTCCCCGTCGGGGGGAATCAGCCCCAGCATTTT. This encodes CASSLFPVGGNQPQHF.

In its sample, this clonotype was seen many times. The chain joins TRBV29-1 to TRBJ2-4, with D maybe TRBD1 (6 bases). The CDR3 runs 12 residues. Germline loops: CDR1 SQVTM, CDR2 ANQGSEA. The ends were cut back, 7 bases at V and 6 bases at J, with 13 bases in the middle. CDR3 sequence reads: CSAWTEINIQYF. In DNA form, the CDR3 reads TGCAGCGCATGGACAGAGATAAACATTCAGTACTTC.

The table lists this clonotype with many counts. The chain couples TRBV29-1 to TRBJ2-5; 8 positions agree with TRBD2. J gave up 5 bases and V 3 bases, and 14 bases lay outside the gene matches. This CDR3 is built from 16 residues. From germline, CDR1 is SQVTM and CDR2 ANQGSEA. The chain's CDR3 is CSVDLSPSGSYETQYF. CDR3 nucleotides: TGCAGCGTTGATCTATCTCCCAGCGGGAGTTATGAGACCCAGTACTTC.

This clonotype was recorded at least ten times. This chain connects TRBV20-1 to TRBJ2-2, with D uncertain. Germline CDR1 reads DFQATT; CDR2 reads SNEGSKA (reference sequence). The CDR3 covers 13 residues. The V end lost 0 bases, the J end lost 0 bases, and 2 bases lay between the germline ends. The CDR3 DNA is TGCAGTGCTAGAGATCCGAACACCGGGGAGCTGTTTTTT. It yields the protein CSARDPNTGELFF.

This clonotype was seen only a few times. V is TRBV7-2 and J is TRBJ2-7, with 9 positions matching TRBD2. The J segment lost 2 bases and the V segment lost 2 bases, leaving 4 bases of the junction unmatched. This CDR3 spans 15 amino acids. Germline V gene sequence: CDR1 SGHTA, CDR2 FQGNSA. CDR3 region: CASSLISGGTYEQYF. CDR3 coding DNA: TGTGCCAGCAGCTTAATTAGCGGGGGAACCTACGAGCAGTACTTC.

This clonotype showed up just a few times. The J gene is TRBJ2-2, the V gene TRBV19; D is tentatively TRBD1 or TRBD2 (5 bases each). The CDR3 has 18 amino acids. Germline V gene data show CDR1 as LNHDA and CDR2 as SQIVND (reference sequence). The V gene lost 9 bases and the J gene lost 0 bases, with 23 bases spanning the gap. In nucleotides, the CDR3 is TGTGCCAGCCGTACTTACCCCCCGGGGCCTACGAACACCGGGGAGCTGTTTTTT. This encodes CASRTYPPGPTNTGELFF. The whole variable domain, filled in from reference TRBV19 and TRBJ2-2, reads DGGITQSPKYLFRKEGQNVTLSCEQNLNHDAMYWYRQDPGQGLRLIYYSQIVNDFQKGDIAEGYSVSREKKESFPLTVTSAQKNPTAFYLCASRTYPPGPTNTGELFFGEGSRLTVL.

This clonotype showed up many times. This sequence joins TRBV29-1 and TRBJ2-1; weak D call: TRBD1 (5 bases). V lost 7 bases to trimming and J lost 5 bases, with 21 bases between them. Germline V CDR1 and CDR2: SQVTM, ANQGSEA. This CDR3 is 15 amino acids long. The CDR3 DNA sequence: TGCAGCGCTACCCAGGGTCTCGCACCTAACAATGAGCAGTTCTTC. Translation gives CSATQGLAPNNEQFF.

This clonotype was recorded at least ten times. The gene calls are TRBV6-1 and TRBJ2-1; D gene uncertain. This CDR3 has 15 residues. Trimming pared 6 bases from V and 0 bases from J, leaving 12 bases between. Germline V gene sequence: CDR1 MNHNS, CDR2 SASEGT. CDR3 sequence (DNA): TGTGCCAGCAGGGATGGAAGGGCCTCCTACAATGAGCAGTTCTTC. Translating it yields CASRDGRASYNEQFF.

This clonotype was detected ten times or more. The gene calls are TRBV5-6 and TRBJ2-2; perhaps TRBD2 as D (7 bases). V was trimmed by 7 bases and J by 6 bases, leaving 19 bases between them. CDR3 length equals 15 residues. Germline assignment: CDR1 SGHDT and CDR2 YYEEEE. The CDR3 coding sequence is TGTGCCAGCGCCGGAGGGGGGGTTTTGGCCGGGGAGCTGTTTTTT. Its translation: CASAGGGVLAGELFF.